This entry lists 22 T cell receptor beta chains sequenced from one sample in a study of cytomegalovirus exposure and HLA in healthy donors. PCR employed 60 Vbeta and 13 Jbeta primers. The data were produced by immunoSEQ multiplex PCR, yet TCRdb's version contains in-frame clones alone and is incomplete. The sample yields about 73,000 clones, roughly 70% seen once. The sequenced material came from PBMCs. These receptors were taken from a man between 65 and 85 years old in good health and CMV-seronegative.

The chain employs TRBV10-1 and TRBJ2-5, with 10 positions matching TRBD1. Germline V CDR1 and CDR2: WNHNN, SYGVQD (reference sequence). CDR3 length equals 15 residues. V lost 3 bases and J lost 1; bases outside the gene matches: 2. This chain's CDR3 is CASSEGTGVQETQYF. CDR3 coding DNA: TGCGCCAGCAGTGAAGGGACAGGGGTCCAAGAGACCCAGTACTTC.

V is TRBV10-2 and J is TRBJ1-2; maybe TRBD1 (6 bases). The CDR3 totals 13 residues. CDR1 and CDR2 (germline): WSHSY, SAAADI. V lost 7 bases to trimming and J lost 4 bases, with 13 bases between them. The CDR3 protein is CASTGGAAYGYTF. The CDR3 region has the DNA TGCGCCAGCACTGGGGGGGCGGCCTATGGCTACACCTTC.

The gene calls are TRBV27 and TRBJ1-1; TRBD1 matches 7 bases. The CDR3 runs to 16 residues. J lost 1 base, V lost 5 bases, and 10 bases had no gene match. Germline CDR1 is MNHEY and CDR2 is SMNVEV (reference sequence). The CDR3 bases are TGTGCCAGCAGTCCGTACCGGACAGGCCAGAACACTGAAGCTTTCTTT. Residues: CASSPYRTGQNTEAFF.

The CDR3 spells CASSPSRAGDTGELFF. The CDR3 DNA sequence: TGTGCCAGCTCACCATCGAGGGCAGGGGACACCGGGGAGCTGTTTTTT. The chain combines TRBV18 with TRBJ2-2; D is perhaps TRBD1 (6 bases). V was pared by 2 bases and J by 3 bases, with 13 bases between. Germline V lookup: CDR1 KGHSH, CDR2 LQKENI. The CDR3 has 16 residues.

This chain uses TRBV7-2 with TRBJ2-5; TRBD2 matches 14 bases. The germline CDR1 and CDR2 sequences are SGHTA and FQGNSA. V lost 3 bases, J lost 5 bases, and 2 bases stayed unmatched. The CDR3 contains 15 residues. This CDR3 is CASSLTSGGVETQYF. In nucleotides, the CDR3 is TGTGCCAGCAGCTTGACTAGCGGGGGGGTCGAGACCCAGTACTTC.

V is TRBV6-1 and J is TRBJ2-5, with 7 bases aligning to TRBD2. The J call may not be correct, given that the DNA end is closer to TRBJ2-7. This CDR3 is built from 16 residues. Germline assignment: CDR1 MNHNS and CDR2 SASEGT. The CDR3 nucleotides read TGTGCCAGCAGTGATGGAGGGAGGGGCCCTTCCTACGAGCAGTACTTC. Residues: CASSDGGRGPSYEQYF.

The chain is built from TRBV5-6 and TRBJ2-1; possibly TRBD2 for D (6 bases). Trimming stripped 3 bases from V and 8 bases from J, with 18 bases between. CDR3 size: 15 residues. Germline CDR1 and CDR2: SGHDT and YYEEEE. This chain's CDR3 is CASSSKRSSGDEQFF. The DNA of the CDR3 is TGTGCCAGCAGCTCGAAAAGGTCTTCGGGGGATGAGCAGTTCTTC.

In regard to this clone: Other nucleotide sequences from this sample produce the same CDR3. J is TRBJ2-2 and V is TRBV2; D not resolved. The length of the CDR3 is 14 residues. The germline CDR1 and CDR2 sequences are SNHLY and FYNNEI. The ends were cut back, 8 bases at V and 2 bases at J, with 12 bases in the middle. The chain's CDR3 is CASLSTANTGELFF. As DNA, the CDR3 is TGTGCCAGCCTCTCGACTGCCAACACCGGGGAGCTGTTTTTT.

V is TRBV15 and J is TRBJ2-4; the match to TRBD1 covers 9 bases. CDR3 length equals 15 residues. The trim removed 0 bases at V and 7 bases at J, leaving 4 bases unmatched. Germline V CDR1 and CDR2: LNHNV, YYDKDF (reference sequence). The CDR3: CATSRDPGQGNIQYF. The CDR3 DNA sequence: TGTGCCACCAGCAGAGATCCGGGACAGGGTAACATTCAGTACTTC.

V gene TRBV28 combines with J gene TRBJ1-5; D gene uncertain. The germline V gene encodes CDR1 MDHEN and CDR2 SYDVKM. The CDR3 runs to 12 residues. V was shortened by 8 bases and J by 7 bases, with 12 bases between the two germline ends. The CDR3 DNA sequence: TGTGCCAGCGGGCCACCAATGCAGCCCCAGCATTTT. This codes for CASGPPMQPQHF.

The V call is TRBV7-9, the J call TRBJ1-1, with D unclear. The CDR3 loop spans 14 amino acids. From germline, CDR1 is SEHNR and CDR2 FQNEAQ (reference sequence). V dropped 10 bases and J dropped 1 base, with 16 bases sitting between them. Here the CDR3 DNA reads TGTGCCATTATAATTTTGGTCGGGAACACTGAAGCTTTCTTT. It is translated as CAIIILVGNTEAFF.

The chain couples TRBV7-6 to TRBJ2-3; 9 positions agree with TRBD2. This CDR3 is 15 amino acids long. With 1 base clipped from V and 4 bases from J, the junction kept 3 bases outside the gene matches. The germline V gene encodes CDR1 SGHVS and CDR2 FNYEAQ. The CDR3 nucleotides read TGTGCCAGCAGCTTAGTGGCGGGGGGGGCAGATACGCAGTATTTT. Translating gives CASSLVAGGADTQYF.

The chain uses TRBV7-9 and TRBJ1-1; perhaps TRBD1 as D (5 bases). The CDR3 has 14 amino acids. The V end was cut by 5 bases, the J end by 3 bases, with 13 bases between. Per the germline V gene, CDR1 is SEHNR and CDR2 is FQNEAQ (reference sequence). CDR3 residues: CASSLSIGDTEAFF. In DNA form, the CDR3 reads TGTGCCAGCAGCCTGTCCATAGGGGACACTGAAGCTTTCTTT.

The CDR3 DNA is TGTGCCAGCAGCTTATATGGCCTAGCGGCCTACGAGCAGTACTTC. It is translated as CASSLYGLAAYEQYF. J is TRBJ2-5 and V is TRBV7-2, with 7 bases fitting TRBD2. The J call is doubtful: the DNA matches TRBJ2-7 better. CDR1 SGHTA and CDR2 FQGNSA come from the germline V gene. The length of the CDR3 is 15 residues.

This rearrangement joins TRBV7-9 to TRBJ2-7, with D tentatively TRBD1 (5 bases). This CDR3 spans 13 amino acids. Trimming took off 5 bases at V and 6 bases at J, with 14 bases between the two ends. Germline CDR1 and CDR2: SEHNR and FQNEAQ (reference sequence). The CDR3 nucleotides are TGTGCCAGCAGCCCTAGTGCAGGGCGCGAGCAGTACTTC. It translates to CASSPSAGREQYF. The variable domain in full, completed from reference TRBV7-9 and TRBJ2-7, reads DTGVSQNPRHKITKRGQNVTFRCDPISEHNRLYWYRQTLGQGPEFLTYFQNEAQLEKSRLLSDRFSAERPKGSFSTLEIQRTEQGDSAMYLCASSPSAGREQYFGPGTRLTVT.

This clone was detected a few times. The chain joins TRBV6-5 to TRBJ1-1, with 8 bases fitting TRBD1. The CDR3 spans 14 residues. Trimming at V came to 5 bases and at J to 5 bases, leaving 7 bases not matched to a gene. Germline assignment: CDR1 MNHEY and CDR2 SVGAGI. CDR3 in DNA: TGTGCCAGCAGTCCGCCGGACAGGGCTACTGAAGCTTTCTTT. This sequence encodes CASSPPDRATEAFF.

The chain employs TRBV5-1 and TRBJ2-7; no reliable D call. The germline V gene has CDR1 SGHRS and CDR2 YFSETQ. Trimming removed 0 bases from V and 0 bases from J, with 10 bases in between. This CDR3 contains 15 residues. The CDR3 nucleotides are TGCGCCAGCAGCTTGGGCAGTCTTACCTCCTACGAGCAGTACTTC. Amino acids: CASSLGSLTSYEQYF.

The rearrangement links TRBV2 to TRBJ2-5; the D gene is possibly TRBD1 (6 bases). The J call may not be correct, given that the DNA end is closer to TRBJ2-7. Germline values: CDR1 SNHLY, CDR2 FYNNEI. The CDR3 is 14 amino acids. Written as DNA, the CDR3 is TGTGCCAGCAGTTTGTCAGGGGAATTCTACGAGCAGTACTTC. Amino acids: CASSLSGEFYEQYF.

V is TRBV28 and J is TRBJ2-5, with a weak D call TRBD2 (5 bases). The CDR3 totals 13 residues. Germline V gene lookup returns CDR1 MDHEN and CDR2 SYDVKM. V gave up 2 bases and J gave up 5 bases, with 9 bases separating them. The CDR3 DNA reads TGTGCCAGCAGTTTAGGCATAGCGGAGACCCAGTACTTC. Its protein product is CASSLGIAETQYF.

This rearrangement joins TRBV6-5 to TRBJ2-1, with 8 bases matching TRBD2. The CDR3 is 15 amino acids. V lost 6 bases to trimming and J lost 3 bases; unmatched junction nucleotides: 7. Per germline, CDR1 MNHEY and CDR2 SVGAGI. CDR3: CASRLSGAFYNEQFF. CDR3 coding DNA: TGTGCCAGCAGGCTTAGCGGGGCATTCTACAATGAGCAGTTCTTC.

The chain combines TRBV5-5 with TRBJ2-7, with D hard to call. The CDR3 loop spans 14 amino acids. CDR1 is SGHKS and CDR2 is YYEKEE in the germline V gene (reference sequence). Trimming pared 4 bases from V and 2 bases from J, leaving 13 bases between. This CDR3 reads CASSLEDGAYEQYF. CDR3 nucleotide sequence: TGTGCCAGCAGCCTAGAAGACGGAGCCTACGAGCAGTACTTC.

The CDR3 sequence is CASTPLSRRSYEQYF. CDR3 sequence (DNA): TGTGCCAGCACCCCTTTAAGCCGTCGATCCTACGAGCAGTACTTC. V and J are TRBV6-5 and TRBJ2-7; no reliable D call. From germline, CDR1 is MNHEY and CDR2 SVGAGI. With 7 bases removed from V and 1 base from J, the gap between germline ends came to 17 bases. CDR3 size: 15 residues.